Here is one T cell receptor beta chain with its context. The data were obtained in a study of shared clonotypes between healthy human individuals. The overall study: Ranging from 18 to 49 in age, donors were two women and a few men.

CD45RO-negative CD8 cells positively selected for CCR7 made up the naive population, which excluded terminally differentiated effector memory CD45RA+ cells. Repertoires were generated with immunoSEQ multiplex PCR, while TCRdb's copy carries only in-frame clones and drops some. Here the sample spans approximately 600,000 clones, around 95% being singletons. The sequence came from a woman in her 30s in good health. The sequenced material came from naive CD8+ T cells sorted from blood.

CDR3 nucleotides: TGTGCCAGCAGAGCGTCAGGGGTCGGTGAGCAGTTCTTC. This sequence encodes CASRASGVGEQFF. The chain uses TRBV25-1 and TRBJ2-1; tentative D call: TRBD1 (6 bases). Trimming stripped 6 bases from V and 9 bases from J, with 15 bases between. There are 13 residues in the CDR3. The V gene's germline CDR1 is MGHDK and CDR2 SYGVNS.